A selection of T cell receptor beta chains follows, all from one sample in a study of blood T cell repertoires in COVID-19. Assay used: immunoSEQ multiplex PCR; TCRdb lists only in-frame clones, some missing. The data contain about 98,000 clones, approximately 81% of them singletons. The source material was peripheral blood. The receptors here all came from a woman aged 80 or older with acute or convalescent COVID-19. Each CDR3 is given with its conserved first and last residue. A D gene is named only where the DNA matches it firmly. Not every row has a clone size; where given, it reads once, few, many or a size class.

j_gene | abundance | d_gene | v_gene | CDR3nt | CDR3aa
TRBJ2-3 | . | TRBD1 | TRBV11-2 | TGTGCCAGCAGACGGACAGGGAGGACAGATACGCAGTATTTT | CASRRTGRTDTQYF
TRBJ2-2 | . | . | TRBV24-1 | TGTGCCACCAGTGATGTTGGGCCCGCGGGAACCGGGGAGCTGTTTTTT | CATSDVGPAGTGELFF
TRBJ2-1 | . | TRBD2 | TRBV20-1 | TGCAGTGCTAGTCCCACTAGCGGGGTGGTGAATGAGCAGTTCTTC | CSASPTSGVVNEQFF
TRBJ2-1 | medium-sized | TRBD1 | TRBV6-1 | TGTGCCAGCAGTGAAAGAGGACAGGGGGCGTTAGGGTCCTACAATGAGCAGTTCTTC | CASSERGQGALGSYNEQFF
TRBJ1-2 | once | . | TRBV6-1 | TGTGCCAGCACTGGGGGCAGCTATGGCTACACCTTC | CASTGGSYGYTF
TRBJ2-2 | . | . | TRBV30 | TGTGCCTGGAGGGGTACAGGGAACACCGGGGAGCTGTTTTTT | CAWRGTGNTGELFF
TRBJ2-1 | . | TRBD2 | TRBV6-5 | TGTGCCAGCAGGGCGGGGGGGAGCTCCTACAATGAGCAGTTCTTC | CASRAGGSSYNEQFF
TRBJ1-2 | . | . | TRBV6-5 | TGTGCCAGCAGTTACAGAGGGGGTGCCCCGTACTTC | CASSYRGGAPYF
TRBJ2-5 | . | . | TRBV5-4 | TGTGCCAGCAGCCTGGCTGGGGCGGATGAGACCCAGTACTTC | CASSLAGADETQYF
TRBJ2-1 | . | TRBD1 | TRBV13 | TGTGCCAGCAGCTCCCCAGAGACAGGGGTCAACGGAGTTTACAATGAGCAGTTCTTC | CASSSPETGVNGVYNEQFF
TRBJ2-1 | . | TRBD2 | TRBV5-1 | TGCGCCAGCAGCTCGGGGACTGGCGGGGGCTCCTACAATGAGCAGTTCTTC | CASSSGTGGGSYNEQFF
TRBJ1-4 | . | . | TRBV5-1 | TGCGCCAGCAGCCCGACAGTTACTAATGAAAAACTGTTTTTT | CASSPTVTNEKLFF
TRBJ1-1 | . | . | TRBV12-3/TRBV12-4 | TGTGCCAGCAGGGCGGGACTGAACACTGAAGCTTTCTTT | CASRAGLNTEAFF
TRBJ2-2 | . | . | TRBV29-1 | TGCAGCGTTGAAGTGGGAACTAGGACCGGGGAGCTGTTTTTT | CSVEVGTRTGELFF
TRBJ1-2 | . | . | TRBV28 | TGTGCCAGCAGGGTAGGGGGGGGAAATTATGGCTACACCTTC | CASRVGGGNYGYTF
TRBJ2-7 | . | . | TRBV4-3 | TGCGCCAGCAGCCTCGAACGGGCCTACGAGCAGTACTTC | CASSLERAYEQYF
TRBJ2-2 | once | . | TRBV6-1 | TGTGCCAGCAGTGACCGGGGCGGGGAGCTGTTTTTT | CASSDRGGELFF
TRBJ1-2 | . | . | TRBV28 | TGTGCCAGCAGCCCTAATGGGGGGGACTATGGCTACACCTTC | CASSPNGGDYGYTF
TRBJ1-1 | . | . | TRBV6-5 | TGTGCCAGCAGCTCCGGACAGCGTGAAGCTTTCTTT | CASSSGQREAFF
TRBJ2-5 | . | TRBD1 | TRBV6-2/TRBV6-3 | TGTGCCAGCAGTTACGGGGACAGCCTCCAGTACTTC | CASSYGDSLQYF
TRBJ1-2 | . | TRBD1 | TRBV29-1 | TGCAGCGTTGCCTCCGGGACAGCCACATATGGCTACACCTTC | CSVASGTATYGYTF
TRBJ1-6 | . | . | TRBV28 | TGTGCCAGCAGTACCCCGGGACTGTATAATTCACCCCTCCACTTT | CASSTPGLYNSPLHF
TRBJ1-1 | few | . | TRBV9 | TGTGCCAGCAGCTCAGGACAGCTTCGGAACACTGAAGCTTTCTTT | CASSSGQLRNTEAFF
TRBJ2-2 | . | TRBD1 | TRBV9 | TGTGCCAGCAGCCCACGGACAGGGGCGAACACCGGGGAGCTGTTTTTT | CASSPRTGANTGELFF
TRBJ1-2 | . | . | TRBV7-9 | TGTGCCAGCAGTCCCACAACTAGTGGTGGCTACACCTTC | CASSPTTSGGYTF
TRBJ1-3 | . | TRBD1 | TRBV5-5 | TGTGCCAGCAGCCGTTACTATGGACAGGGACAAGCGGACACCATATATTTT | CASSRYYGQGQADTIYF
TRBJ2-5 | . | TRBD2 | TRBV11-2 | TGTGCCAGCAGCCCCGGGACTAGCGGGGAGTACGAGACCCAGTACTTC | CASSPGTSGEYETQYF
TRBJ1-5 | . | . | TRBV11-3 | TGTGCCAGCAGCTTAGGCTCTCAGGGTGTCTATAGCAATCAGCCCCAGCATTTT | CASSLGSQGVYSNQPQHF
TRBJ1-4 | . | . | TRBV7-9 | TGTGCCAGCAGCCCCCCAGGTAGCGTTGCAACTAATGAAAAACTGTTTTTT | CASSPPGSVATNEKLFF
TRBJ1-5 | . | TRBD1 | TRBV28 | TGTGCCAGCAGTCCCCCCAACCAGGGGGTAAGCAATCAGCCCCAGCATTTT | CASSPPNQGVSNQPQHF
TRBJ1-6 | . | TRBD1 | TRBV28 | TGTGCCAGCAACAAGGGACAGAATAATTCACCCCTCCACTTT | CASNKGQNNSPLHF
TRBJ1-2 | . | TRBD1 | TRBV6-5 | TGTGCCAGCAGTACGGGACAGGGCTATGGCTACACCTTC | CASSTGQGYGYTF
TRBJ1-3 | . | TRBD1 | TRBV7-8 | TGTGCCAGCAGCTTAGCGGCAGGGGGTTTTGGAAACACCATATATTTT | CASSLAAGGFGNTIYF
TRBJ1-1 | . | TRBD1 | TRBV10-3 | TGTGCCACAACGCAAAGGGCACAGGGGGCTGGCGAAGCTTTCTTT | CATTQRAQGAGEAFF
TRBJ2-3 | . | . | TRBV6-5 | TGTGCCAGCCTGAGACAGGACACAGATACGCAGTATTTT | CASLRQDTDTQYF
TRBJ1-4 | . | . | TRBV5-1 | TGCGCCAGCAGCTTGGTTTTCGGCAGTTCCGGAGGAAAACTGTTTTTT | CASSLVFGSSGGKLFF
TRBJ2-2 | . | TRBD1 | TRBV6-5 | TGTGCCAGCAGTTCCGGGGACAGAACCGGGGAGCTGTTTTTT | CASSSGDRTGELFF
TRBJ1-1 | . | TRBD1 | TRBV7-2 | TGTGCCAGCAGCTTAGAGGGACAGGGCACTGAAGCTTTCTTT | CASSLEGQGTEAFF
TRBJ2-3 | . | TRBD2 | TRBV19 | TGTGCCAGTAGTATGCCCACAGCGGGGGGATCGGATACGCAGTATTTT | CASSMPTAGGSDTQYF
TRBJ1-1 | . | . | TRBV20-1 | TGCAGTGCTAGTCGGGGGGACTCCGCGAACACTGAAGCTTTCTTT | CSASRGDSANTEAFF
TRBJ1-2 | . | . | TRBV18 | TGTGCCAGCTCACCGCCTAAGGGAGGGTCCTCTAACTATGGCTACACCTTC | CASSPPKGGSSNYGYTF
TRBJ2-2 | . | . | TRBV27 | TGTGCCAGCAGTTTATCAGGGACACAGAACACCGGGGAGCTGTTTTTT | CASSLSGTQNTGELFF
TRBJ1-4 | few | TRBD1 | TRBV2 | TGTGCCAGCAAATTTGAAGGGACAGGGGTTGAAAAACTGTTTTTT | CASKFEGTGVEKLFF
TRBJ1-2 | . | . | TRBV28 | TGTGCCAGCAGTACTACAGACAGGAGGTATGGCTACACCTTC | CASSTTDRRYGYTF
TRBJ2-3 | few | TRBD2 | TRBV5-1 | TGCGCCAGCAGCTTGGTTGCTAGCGGGGGAAAAGGGGATACGCAGTATTTT | CASSLVASGGKGDTQYF
TRBJ1-3 | . | . | TRBV9 | TGTGCCAGCAGCGCACAGGATGGTTACACCATATATTTT | CASSAQDGYTIYF
TRBJ1-6 | . | . | TRBV25-1 | TGTGCCAGCAGTGGAGGGAGCTCCTATAATTCACCCCTCCACTTT | CASSGGSSYNSPLHF
TRBJ2-5 | . | TRBD2 | TRBV5-4 | TGTGCCAGCAGTCCCGGACTAGCGGGGGTCCAAGAGACCCAGTACTTC | CASSPGLAGVQETQYF
TRBJ1-1 | . | . | TRBV29-1 | TGCAGCGTTGAAGGCGCAGGGCTGAACACTGAAGCTTTCTTT | CSVEGAGLNTEAFF
TRBJ1-1 | . | . | TRBV29-1 | TGCAGCGGGGCCCAGGCCACCTTGAACACTGAAGCTTTCTTT | CSGAQATLNTEAFF
TRBJ1-5 | . | TRBD1 | TRBV6-5 | TGTGCCAGCAGTTCCCGACAGGGACGTCAGCCCCAGCATTTT | CASSSRQGRQPQHF
TRBJ2-2 | . | . | TRBV7-9 | TGTGCCAGCAGCCGGGGAACCGGGGAGCTGTTTTTT | CASSRGTGELFF
TRBJ1-1 | . | . | TRBV2 | TGTGCCAGCAGGATGCGGAACACTGAAGCTTTCTTT | CASRMRNTEAFF
TRBJ2-3 | few | . | TRBV5-1 | TGCGCCAGCAGCTTGGGCACTCAGGGTCCGAGCACAGATACGCAGTATTTT | CASSLGTQGPSTDTQYF